A selection of T cell receptor beta chains follows, all from one sample in a study of cytomegalovirus exposure and HLA in healthy donors. Clones were sequenced by immunoSEQ multiplex PCR, and TCRdb holds only the in-frame ones, with some missing. The sample consists of 250,000 to 350,000 clones, approximately 87% of them appearing once. The source material was PBMCs. The receptors stem from a woman under 30 in good health and CMV-seronegative. CDR3s include the opening cysteine and the closing phenylalanine or tryptophan. The order of the fields is V gene, clone size, D gene, J gene, CDR3 length, CDR3 DNA, CDR3 protein. The D gene is left open where the match is weak. Not all rows give a size; the values are once, few, many and, for expanded clones, a class.

v_gene: TRBV5-4
abundance: -
d_gene: TRBD1
j_gene: TRBJ1-5
len: 15
CDR3nt: TGTGCCAGCAGCGTACAGGGGTTGGGCAATCAGCCCCAGCATTTT
CDR3aa: CASSVQGLGNQPQHF

v_gene: TRBV25-1
abundance: once
d_gene: TRBD1
j_gene: TRBJ1-1
len: 15
CDR3nt: TGTGCCAGCAGTGTATACAGGGGGGCGAGCACTGAAGCTTTCTTT
CDR3aa: CASSVYRGASTEAFF

v_gene: TRBV7-3
abundance: -
d_gene: TRBD1
j_gene: TRBJ1-6
len: 14
CDR3nt: TGTGCCAGCAGCAAGGGACAGAATAATTCACCCCTCCACTTT
CDR3aa: CASSKGQNNSPLHF

v_gene: TRBV5-6
abundance: -
d_gene: TRBD2
j_gene: TRBJ2-1
len: 14
CDR3nt: TGTGCCAGCAGCATGGGGACTAGTAACTATGAGCAGTTCTTC
CDR3aa: CASSMGTSNYEQFF

v_gene: TRBV29-1
abundance: once
d_gene: -
j_gene: TRBJ2-5
len: 13
CDR3nt: TGCAGCGCCGTCGGCAGGGTCCTTGAGACCCAGTACTTC
CDR3aa: CSAVGRVLETQYF

v_gene: TRBV6-1
abundance: -
d_gene: -
j_gene: TRBJ2-6
len: 13
CDR3nt: TGTGCCAGCAGCTTTTCTGGGGCCAACGTCCTGACTTTC
CDR3aa: CASSFSGANVLTF

v_gene: TRBV4-3
abundance: few
d_gene: TRBD1
j_gene: TRBJ2-4
len: 16
CDR3nt: TGCGCCAGCAGCCAAGAGAGGACAGGGGGCTTAAACATTCAGTACTTC
CDR3aa: CASSQERTGGLNIQYF

v_gene: TRBV18
abundance: -
d_gene: -
j_gene: TRBJ2-7
len: 14
CDR3nt: TGTGCCAGCTCACCACAGGGGATCGGCTACGAGCAGTACTTC
CDR3aa: CASSPQGIGYEQYF

v_gene: TRBV11-2
abundance: -
d_gene: -
j_gene: TRBJ1-3
len: 17
CDR3nt: TGTGCCAGCAGCTTAGGGGGTGGGACAAGCTCTGGAAACACCATATATTTT
CDR3aa: CASSLGGGTSSGNTIYF

v_gene: TRBV4-1
abundance: -
d_gene: TRBD1
j_gene: TRBJ2-7
len: 15
CDR3nt: TGCGCCAGCAGCCACCGACAGGGGGTCTCCTACGAGCAGTACTTC
CDR3aa: CASSHRQGVSYEQYF